What follows are 13 T cell receptor beta chains derived from one specimen sequenced in a study of memory CD4+ T cells and cytomegalovirus serostatus. Single viable CD3+CD4+CD8-CD45RO+ cells were sorted as the memory CD4+ T cells. Using immunoSEQ multiplex PCR, the repertoire was profiled, and TCRdb retains in-frame clones only, with some absent. The repertoire includes 45,000 to 60,000 clones, over 60% of them detected once, and about 1.4% sits in the top ten. The sequencing sample was made of memory CD4+ T cells from blood. The receptors shown here come from an adult in good health and CMV-seropositive.

CDR3 in DNA: TGTGCCAGCAGCCAATCGTCAGGCTCTGGCTACACCTTC. Translated: CASSQSSGSGYTF. V usage is TRBV7-3 and J usage is TRBJ1-2, with D unclear. The germline gives CDR1 SGHTA, CDR2 FQGTGA. Trimming removed 5 bases from V and 7 bases from J, with 14 bases in between. This CDR3 has 13 residues.

This clone occurred once. The rearrangement joins TRBV2 to TRBJ2-7, with unresolved D. The CDR3 has 12 amino acids. The germline V and J ends were trimmed by 7 bases and 0 bases, with 7 bases remaining between them. Germline CDR1 and CDR2: SNHLY and FYNNEI. The CDR3 sequence: CASNRASYEQYF. The CDR3 region has the DNA TGTGCCAGCAACCGGGCCTCCTACGAGCAGTACTTC. The variable domain in full, completed from reference TRBV2 and TRBJ2-7, reads EPEVTQTPSHQVTQMGQEVILRCVPISNHLYFYWYRQILGQKVEFLVSFYNNEISEKSEIFDDQFSVERPDGSNFTLKIRSTKLEDSAMYFCASNRASYEQYFGPGTRLTVT.

This clone appeared a few times. J is TRBJ2-7 and V is TRBV30; 14 bases map to TRBD2. The CDR3 length is 14 residues. From germline, CDR1 is GTSNPN and CDR2 SVGIG (reference sequence). V dropped 3 bases and J dropped 5; count of bases not matched to a gene: 3. Written as DNA, the CDR3 is TGTGCCTGGAGGGGACTAGCGGGAGTAAACGAGCAGTACTTC. Translating gives CAWRGLAGVNEQYF.

This clone appeared a few times. This chain links TRBV10-1 with TRBJ2-6; D gene ambiguous. CDR3 length: 15 residues. Per germline, CDR1 WNHNN and CDR2 SYGVQD (reference sequence). V lost 2 bases to trimming and J lost 4 bases, with 9 bases between them. CDR3 in DNA: TGCGCCAGCAGTGAGGTTTGGTCCGGGGCCAACGTCCTGACTTTC. It yields the protein CASSEVWSGANVLTF.

The chain has TRBV7-6 and TRBJ1-3; unclear D gene. Between the trimmed V and J ends, which lost 3 bases and 0 bases, there was a span of 6 bases. There are 14 residues in the CDR3. The germline V gene encodes CDR1 SGHVS and CDR2 FNYEAQ. CDR3 sequence (DNA): TGTGCCAGCAGCTTTGACACCTCTGGAAACACCATATATTTT. Amino acid sequence: CASSFDTSGNTIYF.

The gene calls are TRBV20-1 and TRBJ2-1; D not certain. The CDR3 length is 11 residues. Germline loops: CDR1 DFQATT, CDR2 SNEGSKA (reference sequence). Between the trimmed V and J ends, which lost 3 bases and 7 bases, there was a span of 7 bases. Written as DNA, the CDR3 is TGCAGTGCTAGTTTGGGAAATGAGCAGTTCTTC. It encodes CSASLGNEQFF.

The rearrangement uses TRBV30 and TRBJ1-4, with 8 bases fitting TRBD1. The CDR3 length is 15 residues. Germline assignment: CDR1 GTSNPN and CDR2 SVGIG (reference sequence). With V trimmed by 0 bases and J by 5 bases, 5 bases remained unmatched. CDR3 residues: CAWSVSRGPNEKLFF. CDR3 bases: TGTGCCTGGAGTGTCAGCAGGGGGCCGAATGAAAAACTGTTTTTT.

The chain joins TRBV28 to TRBJ2-5, with unresolved D. CDR3 length: 16 amino acids. V was clipped by 3 bases and J by 1 base, with 15 bases between them. Per the germline V gene, CDR1 is MDHEN and CDR2 is SYDVKM. For the CDR3, the DNA is TGTGCCAGCAGTTTCTCTTTCATGTACTCCCAAGAGACCCAGTACTTC. Translated, it gives CASSFSFMYSQETQYF.

The chain combines TRBV2 with TRBJ1-1; weak D call: TRBD1 (5 bases). This CDR3 contains 13 residues. Per the germline V gene, CDR1 is SNHLY and CDR2 is FYNNEI. The V end was cut by 4 bases, the J end by 0 bases, with 6 bases between. CDR3 in amino acids: CASSATVNTEAFF. The CDR3 DNA reads as TGTGCCAGCAGTGCGACAGTGAACACTGAAGCTTTCTTT.

The chain joins TRBV6-5 to TRBJ1-3; perhaps TRBD1 as D (6 bases). The CDR3 contains 14 residues. V shed 8 bases and J shed 0 bases, with 11 bases lying between them. Per the germline V gene, CDR1 is MNHEY and CDR2 is SVGAGI. CDR3 loop: CASRGQDSGNTIYF. CDR3 sequence (DNA): TGTGCCAGCCGGGGGCAGGACTCTGGAAACACCATATATTTT.

This clone was recorded once. The chain links TRBV5-1 to TRBJ1-5; D gene uncertain. The CDR3 contains 15 residues. From germline, CDR1 is SGHRS and CDR2 YFSETQ. V lost 0 bases and J lost 0, with 7 bases in between. This CDR3 reads CASSLGGNSNQPQHF. CDR3 coding DNA: TGCGCCAGCAGCTTGGGTGGGAATAGCAATCAGCCCCAGCATTTT.

V is TRBV27 and J is TRBJ1-2, with D possibly TRBD1 on 6 matching bases. CDR1 is MNHEY, CDR2 SMNVEV, per germline (reference sequence). Trimming removed 4 bases from V and 11 bases from J, with 17 bases in between. This CDR3 region has 13 residues. The CDR3 coding sequence is TGTGCCAGCAGTTCGGGACACCTCGAAGGTTACACCTTC. This encodes CASSSGHLEGYTF.

In its sample, this clone was seen a few times. The rearrangement joins TRBV10-2 to TRBJ1-6, with a possible D match to TRBD1 (5 bases). Germline loops: CDR1 WSHSY, CDR2 SAAADI. V gave up 4 bases and J gave up 9 bases, with 10 bases separating them. CDR3 length: 13 residues. CDR3 coding DNA: TGCGCCAGCAGTGTGGGGACTGGTTCACCCCTCCACTTT. Its translation is CASSVGTGSPLHF.